The following is a TCR beta chain sequence with its context. CDR3 size: 14 residues. Germline lookup yields CDR1 MNHEY and CDR2 SMNVEV (reference sequence). V lost 4 bases to trimming and J lost 5 bases, with 15 bases between them. From RNA, the CDR3 regions of TCR beta chains were amplified and sequenced. Investigators did first-round RT-PCR with HTBI primers, then second-round multiplex PCR. MiXCR was run by TCRdb on the multiplex PCR reads, yielding one entry per CDR3 protein. This table has 170,000 or so distinct CDR3 sequences, over 35% appearing once. These data originate in a study of Graves' ophthalmopathy and Graves' hyperthyroidism.

The sequenced sample consisted of peripheral blood. The clonotype originates from a woman aged 40 to 50 with Graves' ophthalmopathy. This chain links TRBV27 with TRBJ2-7, with D unresolved. CDR3 nucleotides: TGTGCCAGCAGTTCTATCGGCCCACGCCACGAGCAGTACTTC. Amino acid sequence: CASSSIGPRHEQYF.